The source of this T cell receptor beta chain is a study of STAT3 mutations in large granular lymphocyte leukemia. On the study more broadly: Canonical activating STAT3 mutations were detected in roughly half of the longitudinally sequenced T-LGLL patients.

Study-level findings and limits: Every T-cell large granular lymphocyte leukemia patient had at least one immunodominant TCR beta clonotype.

A note on this clone: What it binds is not known.

Libraries were prepared by immunoSEQ multiplex PCR; TCRdb keeps only in-frame clonotypes and omits some of them. The sample records roughly 46,000 clones, 81% being singletons. The germline gives CDR1 SGHTA, CDR2 FQGNSA. The ends were cut back, 7 bases at V and 2 bases at J, with 17 bases in the middle. The CDR3 is 15 amino acids. This sequence joins TRBV7-2 and TRBJ2-5; the D gene is possibly TRBD1 (6 bases). The sequence was obtained from a human donor with T large granular lymphocyte leukemia. Some clones in this sample may be carry-over from other donors' samples. The sequenced material came from PBMCs. CDR3 sequence reads: CASTLQGFPQETQYF. Here the CDR3 DNA reads TGTGCCAGCACCTTGCAGGGGTTTCCTCAAGAGACCCAGTACTTC.